A selection of T cell receptor beta chains follows, all from one sample in a study of blood T cell repertoires in COVID-19. Clones were sequenced by immunoSEQ multiplex PCR, and TCRdb holds only the in-frame ones, with some missing. The top ten hold about 8.9% of the sample, which has about 310,000 clones, approximately 90% seen once. Material: PBMCs or T cells enriched from blood (not recorded which). The receptors derive from a woman between 18 and 30 years old who had recovered from COVID-19. Each CDR3 is given with its conserved first and last residue.

V gene,J gene,CDR3 protein
TRBV27,TRBJ2-5,CASSFWQGAQETQYF
TRBV11-2,TRBJ2-3,CASSLLAGGGDTQYF
TRBV7-2,TRBJ1-1,CASSFRQAGTEAFF
TRBV7-8,TRBJ2-3,CASSLVGLAGEGDTQYF
TRBV4-1,TRBJ1-2,CASSQEGSTEQFFYYGYTF
TRBV30,TRBJ1-3,CAWSALDGHSGNTIYF
TRBV11-3,TRBJ2-1,CASSLEGGGNSYNEQFF
TRBV9,TRBJ1-3,CASSVRGLGNTIYF
TRBV19,TRBJ1-3,CASRTSSGNTIYF
TRBV29-1,TRBJ2-2,CSVAPGFLDTGELFF
TRBV5-1,TRBJ1-3,CASSGEGNTIYF
TRBV11-2,TRBJ2-7,CASSSIFRQAYEQYF
TRBV5-4,TRBJ2-5,CASSPGGTQETQYF
TRBV6-5,TRBJ1-1,CASSYRGGNTEAFF
TRBV9,TRBJ2-5,CASSGGRGVGKETQYF
TRBV7-3,TRBJ2-5,CASSQNGGSQETQYF
TRBV3-1/TRBV3-2,TRBJ1-1,CASSQSTENGAFF
TRBV5-1,TRBJ2-3,CASSSHTDTQYF
TRBV12-3/TRBV12-4,TRBJ1-2,CASDRTSNYGYTF
TRBV11-2,TRBJ2-7,CASSLGGQPLTYEQYF
TRBV12-2,TRBJ2-6,CASRLRPDRDTTGANVLTF